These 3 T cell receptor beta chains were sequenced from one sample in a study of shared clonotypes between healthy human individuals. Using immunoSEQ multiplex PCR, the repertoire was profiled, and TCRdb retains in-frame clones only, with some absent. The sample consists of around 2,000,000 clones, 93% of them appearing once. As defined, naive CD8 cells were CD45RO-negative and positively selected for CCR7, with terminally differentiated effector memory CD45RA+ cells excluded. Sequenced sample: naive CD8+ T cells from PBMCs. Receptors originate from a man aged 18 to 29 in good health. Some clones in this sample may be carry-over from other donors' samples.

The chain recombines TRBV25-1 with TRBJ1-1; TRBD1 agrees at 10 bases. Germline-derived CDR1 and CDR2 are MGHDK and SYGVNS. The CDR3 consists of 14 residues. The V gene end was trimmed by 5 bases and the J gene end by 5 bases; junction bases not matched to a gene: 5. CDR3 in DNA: TGTGCCAGCAGTCAGGGGACAGGGGTAACTGAAGCTTTCTTT. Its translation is CASSQGTGVTEAFF.

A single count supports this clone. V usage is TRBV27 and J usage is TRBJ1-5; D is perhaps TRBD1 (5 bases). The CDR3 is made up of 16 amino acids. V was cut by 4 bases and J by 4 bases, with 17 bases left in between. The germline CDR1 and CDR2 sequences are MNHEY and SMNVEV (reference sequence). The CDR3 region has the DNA TGTGCCAGCAGTTCGAGGGACCCCATCGGGAATCAGCCCCAGCATTTT. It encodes CASSSRDPIGNQPQHF.

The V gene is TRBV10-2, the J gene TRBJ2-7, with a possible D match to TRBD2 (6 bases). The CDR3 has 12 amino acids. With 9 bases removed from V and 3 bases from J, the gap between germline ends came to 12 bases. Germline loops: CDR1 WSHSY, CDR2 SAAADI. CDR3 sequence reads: CASSGSHYEQYF. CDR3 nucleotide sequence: TGCGCCAGTAGCGGCTCTCACTACGAGCAGTACTTC.